A selection of T cell receptor beta chains follows, all from one sample in a study of blood T cells in healthy people across ages. TCRdb redid the calling of the 5' RACE reads with MiXCR, one entry per CDR3 protein. This sample carries some 760,000 distinct CDR3 sequences, around a quarter of them seen once, and the ten largest clones take 3.7%. The data also belong to a second study, concerning T cells of mothers and their children.

Material for sequencing was blood. These receptors originate from a boy between 5 and 17 years old in good health. The CDR3 runs from the conserved cysteine through the conserved F or W. The order of the fields is J gene, V gene, D gene, clone size, CDR3 protein. A D gene is named only where the DNA matches it firmly. Clone size is not always given. Where it is, it says once, few, many or a class for expanded clones.

>-|TRBV20-1|-|-
CSARDPPVERYEQYF
>TRBJ2-2|TRBV29-1|-|few
CSVATVNTGELFF
>TRBJ2-4|TRBV29-1|TRBD2|few
CSVEGGGVGKNIQYF
>TRBJ2-5|TRBV11-2|-|many
CASSPEGTQYF
>TRBJ1-1|TRBV7-2|-|-
CASSLDGVAEAFF
>TRBJ1-2|TRBV15|TRBD1|-
CATSQDRVYGYTF
>TRBJ2-5|TRBV4-1|TRBD1|many
CASSRGTGEETQYF
>TRBJ1-6|TRBV30|-|-
CAWKTHRADSPLHF
>TRBJ1-6|TRBV4-3|-|-
CASSQDNEVSYNSPLHF
>TRBJ2-5|TRBV12-3/TRBV12-4|-|-
CASSDLGLQETQYF
>TRBJ2-7|TRBV20-1|-|-
CSGTRGPYEQYF
>TRBJ2-5|TRBV4-1|-|-
CASSQEITGIGTQYF
>TRBJ1-5|TRBV6-2/TRBV6-3|TRBD1|once
CASSYRPGQGNQPQHF
>TRBJ2-3|TRBV7-3|TRBD2|few
CASSPTGSGGFTDTQYF
>TRBJ1-1|TRBV7-2|-|-
CASSTVGGTEAFF
>TRBJ2-1|TRBV7-6|-|-
CASSSLALGSYNEQFF
>-|TRBV12-5|-|-
CASGLAPRATRDNEQFF
>TRBJ1-5|TRBV19|-|few
CASSIGGSNQPQHF
>TRBJ1-4|TRBV20-1|-|-
CSAPPREGLNEKLFF
>TRBJ1-2|TRBV20-1|-|few
CSAPYLQNSYGYTF
>TRBJ2-7|TRBV27|TRBD1|few
CASSFHGRGGAEQYF
>TRBJ2-2|TRBV10-3|-|-
CAISGDGELLF
>TRBJ2-1|TRBV5-1|TRBD2|-
CASSRRGGSGSVLGNEQFF
>-|TRBV28|TRBD2|few
CASSLTLAGGRTQYF
>TRBJ2-5|TRBV29-1|TRBD2|-
CSVVLAGGGTQYF
>TRBJ2-7|TRBV20-1|-|-
CSARDSSLGDWDYEQYF
>TRBJ2-3|TRBV4-3|-|few
CASSQDRAVGSTDTQYF
>TRBJ1-2|TRBV5-1|-|few
CASRDSFDYGYTF
>TRBJ1-1|TRBV12-3/TRBV12-4|-|-
CASGNWDTEAFF
>TRBJ1-3|TRBV7-8|-|-
CASSADSHGNTIYF
>TRBJ2-4|TRBV27|TRBD1|few
CASSLFPTGEAKNIQYF
>TRBJ1-4|TRBV7-9|-|-
CASSLAREKLFF
>TRBJ2-7|TRBV4-1|-|-
CASSQGFLYEQYF
>TRBJ2-1|TRBV20-1|TRBD2|-
CSAQTSERGIYNEQFF
>TRBJ2-5|TRBV18|TRBD2|-
CASSPSAGGVETQYF
>TRBJ1-6|TRBV9|-|-
CASSVGRSTGNSPLHF
>TRBJ2-1|TRBV14|-|few
CASSHPTLSDHEQFF
>TRBJ2-5|TRBV5-1|-|once
CASSLLQGRTWGEQYF
>TRBJ2-1|TRBV6-2/TRBV6-3|-|-
CASRLRGSGVKEQFF
>-|TRBV20-1|TRBD1|-
CSASPGQGEQYF
>TRBJ2-3|TRBV20-1|TRBD2|few
CSADLAGVSDTQYF